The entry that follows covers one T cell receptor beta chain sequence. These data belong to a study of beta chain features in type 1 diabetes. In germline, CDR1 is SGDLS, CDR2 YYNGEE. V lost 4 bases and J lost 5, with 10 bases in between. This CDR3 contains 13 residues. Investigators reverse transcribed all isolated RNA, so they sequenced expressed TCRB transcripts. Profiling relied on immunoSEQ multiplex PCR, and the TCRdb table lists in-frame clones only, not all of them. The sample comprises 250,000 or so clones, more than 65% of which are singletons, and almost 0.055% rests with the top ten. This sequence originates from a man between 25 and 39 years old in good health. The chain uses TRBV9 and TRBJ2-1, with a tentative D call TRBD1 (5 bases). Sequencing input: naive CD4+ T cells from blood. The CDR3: CASSYRIHNEQFF. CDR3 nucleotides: TGTGCCAGCAGCTACAGGATTCACAATGAGCAGTTCTTC.